A selection of T cell receptor beta chains follows, all from one sample in a study of CD8+CD57+ T cells in acquired aplastic anemia. TCRdb called the reads again in MiXCR, with one record for every CDR3 protein. The repertoire holds a few hundred thousand distinct CDR3 sequences, with under 60% as singletons. Material for sequencing was sorted CD4+, CD8+, or CD8+CD57+ T cells (not recorded which) from PBMCs. The receptors were sampled from a human donor with aplastic anemia. CDR3s leave out the opening cysteine and the closing phenylalanine or tryptophan. The D gene is left open where the match is weak.

v_call: TRBV28; d_call: .; cdr3_aa: ASSSTGPGTQY
v_call: TRBV10-2; d_call: TRBD1; cdr3_aa: ASSDPQGANYGYT
v_call: TRBV18; d_call: TRBD2; cdr3_aa: ASSPGTSGSNEQF
v_call: TRBV7-8; d_call: .; cdr3_aa: ASSSGLPGYT
v_call: TRBV24-1; d_call: .; cdr3_aa: ATSDLIAGELF
v_call: TRBV7-9; d_call: .; cdr3_aa: ASSLEGGYGYSPLH
v_call: TRBV2; d_call: .; cdr3_aa: ASATEMDTGELF
v_call: TRBV7-7; d_call: .; cdr3_aa: ASSLERLRGEQF
v_call: TRBV2; d_call: TRBD1; cdr3_aa: ASTWDRSSTDTQY
v_call: TRBV19; d_call: .; cdr3_aa: ATGPLTGELF
v_call: TRBV25-1; d_call: .; cdr3_aa: ASTPTGNTEAF
v_call: TRBV4-2; d_call: TRBD1; cdr3_aa: ASSRVQGEKTQY
v_call: TRBV7-9; d_call: TRBD1; cdr3_aa: ASSWTGQGMNTEAF
v_call: TRBV15; d_call: .; cdr3_aa: ATSREVNEQF
v_call: TRBV25-1; d_call: .; cdr3_aa: ASSETRPSGANVLT
v_call: TRBV4-2; d_call: TRBD2; cdr3_aa: ASSQSLAGATQY
v_call: TRBV12-3/TRBV12-4; d_call: .; cdr3_aa: ASSLEINHSGNTIY
v_call: TRBV12-5; d_call: .; cdr3_aa: ASTPGGGTPQH
v_call: TRBV2; d_call: .; cdr3_aa: ASSPSSNVLT
v_call: TRBV20-1; d_call: TRBD1; cdr3_aa: SAQGGYGYEQY
v_call: TRBV19; d_call: TRBD2; cdr3_aa: ATKALLAGVGEQY
v_call: TRBV4-1; d_call: .; cdr3_aa: ASSRYADTQY
v_call: TRBV9; d_call: TRBD1; cdr3_aa: ASSPGDREYQPQH
v_call: TRBV5-1; d_call: .; cdr3_aa: ASSPFTTNEKLF
v_call: TRBV6-1; d_call: .; cdr3_aa: ASNPDRRGAESTEAF
v_call: TRBV12-3/TRBV12-4; d_call: TRBD1; cdr3_aa: ASSLNRGQDGYT
v_call: TRBV29-1; d_call: TRBD2; cdr3_aa: SSGRAQETQY
v_call: TRBV20-1; d_call: .; cdr3_aa: SARRPGTSASNQY
v_call: TRBV5-1; d_call: TRBD2; cdr3_aa: ASLQTGLAGGRLWNEQF
v_call: TRBV24-1; d_call: .; cdr3_aa: AIQSGDSYNEQF
v_call: TRBV4-1; d_call: TRBD2; cdr3_aa: ASSQGGLAGGPFDEQY
v_call: TRBV6-4; d_call: .; cdr3_aa: ASSEDGSSTDTQH
v_call: TRBV10-3; d_call: TRBD2; cdr3_aa: AITELAGGYNEQF
v_call: TRBV20-1; d_call: TRBD2; cdr3_aa: SSAPLDSGSGEQY
v_call: TRBV10-3; d_call: .; cdr3_aa: ASSEGSGTVYGYT
v_call: TRBV2; d_call: TRBD1; cdr3_aa: AARQGEAL
v_call: TRBV5-6; d_call: TRBD1; cdr3_aa: ASSRIQGTIGTNEKLF
v_call: TRBV5-1; d_call: TRBD2; cdr3_aa: ASSLGGGPYNEQF
v_call: TRBV4-3; d_call: .; cdr3_aa: ASSQARKFNSPLH
v_call: TRBV7-9; d_call: .; cdr3_aa: ASRSYTTDEQF
v_call: TRBV20-1; d_call: .; cdr3_aa: SAGSWGAVEAF
v_call: TRBV29-1; d_call: .; cdr3_aa: SVETDVNEKLF
v_call: TRBV19; d_call: .; cdr3_aa: ARKGHGYGYT
v_call: TRBV19; d_call: .; cdr3_aa: AAKGGATTQNYGYT
v_call: TRBV7-9; d_call: .; cdr3_aa: ARGNSGANVLT
v_call: TRBV7-9; d_call: TRBD1; cdr3_aa: ASSRTGIPYEQY
v_call: TRBV2; d_call: .; cdr3_aa: ASSVRVSVETQY
v_call: TRBV7-9; d_call: .; cdr3_aa: ASSPLTGSYEQY
v_call: TRBV7-9; d_call: TRBD1; cdr3_aa: ASSSDREITGELF
v_call: TRBV7-2; d_call: TRBD2; cdr3_aa: ASTNYGGGRYEQY
v_call: TRBV10-3; d_call: TRBD1; cdr3_aa: AISESRGTGAYEQY
v_call: TRBV5-6; d_call: .; cdr3_aa: ASSYRGLGTRYEQY
v_call: TRBV14; d_call: .; cdr3_aa: ASSQSLNTEAF
v_call: TRBV20-1; d_call: .; cdr3_aa: SATRRDWDLLGEQF
v_call: TRBV24-1; d_call: .; cdr3_aa: ATSDFPRGRQETQY